One sample yielded the 30 T cell receptor beta chains listed below, sequenced in a study of T cell responses to AZD1222 COVID-19 vaccine. Only in-frame clones appear in the TCRdb table, and some are missing; sequencing was by immunoSEQ multiplex PCR. The table records around 100,000 clones, nearly 90% of them present only once. The sequencing here drew on peripheral blood, taken 28 days after the second AZD1222 dose. The receptors shown here come from an adult who received the AZD1222 COVID-19 vaccine.

The J gene is TRBJ2-7, the V gene TRBV18; TRBD1 matches at 9 bases. This CDR3 has 15 residues. V shed 3 bases, J shed 4 bases, and the junction held 7 bases outside the gene matches. Germline CDR1 KGHSH, CDR2 LQKENI. CDR3 coding DNA: TGTGCCAGCTCACCGGGACAGGGAGGAACTTACGAGCAGTACTTC. Its translation is CASSPGQGGTYEQYF. The whole variable domain, remainder taken from reference TRBV18 and TRBJ2-7, is NAGVMQNPRHLVRRRGQEARLRCSPMKGHSHVYWYRQLPEEGLKFMVYLQKENIIDESGMPKERFSAEFPKEGPSILRIQQVVRGDSAAYFCASSPGQGGTYEQYFGPGTRLTVT.

This clone was seen a handful of times. The V gene is TRBV2, the J gene TRBJ2-5; D may be TRBD1 (6 bases). Germline V gives CDR1 SNHLY, CDR2 FYNNEI. This CDR3 region has 11 residues. Trimming took off 7 bases at V and 9 bases at J, with 12 bases between the two ends. CDR3 region: CASNVAGAQYF. The CDR3 region has the DNA TGTGCCAGCAACGTGGCAGGGGCCCAGTACTTC.

This rearrangement joins TRBV4-1 to TRBJ2-6; D uncertain. The CDR3 has 19 amino acids. V was cut by 0 bases and J by 0 bases, with 15 bases left in between. The germline V gene encodes CDR1 MGHRA and CDR2 YSYEKL. The CDR3 sequence is CASSQDIPPQFSGANVLTF. The CDR3 nucleotides are TGCGCCAGCAGCCAAGATATCCCCCCACAGTTCTCTGGGGCCAACGTCCTGACTTTC.

CDR3 loop: CASSSEPGAGYTF. The CDR3, as DNA: TGTGCCAGCAGCTCTGAGCCGGGCGCGGGCTACACCTTC. The genes are TRBV7-3 and TRBJ1-2; D not certain. V was trimmed by 4 bases and J by 8 bases, leaving 14 bases between them. CDR1 SGHTA and CDR2 FQGTGA come from the germline V gene. The CDR3 loop spans 13 amino acids.

V usage is TRBV19 and J usage is TRBJ2-2; 14 positions agree with TRBD2. This CDR3 spans 17 amino acids. The germline gives CDR1 LNHDA, CDR2 SQIVND (reference sequence). The V and J ends lost 9 bases and 4 bases, in that order; junction bases with no gene match: 10. The DNA of the CDR3 is TGTGCCAGCTCGGGGACTAGCGGGAGACGGGGCACCGGGGAGCTGTTTTTT. This translates into CASSGTSGRRGTGELFF. The full variable domain, its missing parts supplied by reference TRBV19 and TRBJ2-2, is DGGITQSPKYLFRKEGQNVTLSCEQNLNHDAMYWYRQDPGQGLRLIYYSQIVNDFQKGDIAEGYSVSREKKESFPLTVTSAQKNPTAFYLCASSGTSGRRGTGELFFGEGSRLTVL.

The V gene is TRBV15, the J gene TRBJ2-5; D might be TRBD1 (6 bases). V was shortened by 5 bases and J by 4 bases, with 11 bases between the two germline ends. Germline values: CDR1 LNHNV, CDR2 YYDKDF (reference sequence). The CDR3 is 13 amino acids. In DNA, the CDR3 is TGTGCCACCAGCCGCCGGGACACAGAGACCCAGTACTTC. This encodes CATSRRDTETQYF.

The chain uses TRBV14 and TRBJ2-5; TRBD1 might be the D (5 bases). The length of the CDR3 is 14 residues. V gave up 2 bases and J gave up 1 base, with 8 bases separating them. Germline V gives CDR1 SGHDN, CDR2 FVKESK. In DNA form, the CDR3 reads TGTGCCAGCAGCCAAAGACAGTTCCAAGAGACCCAGTACTTC. Protein sequence: CASSQRQFQETQYF.

This chain links TRBV6-5 with TRBJ1-4; D is unresolved. The V gene's germline CDR1 is MNHEY and CDR2 SVGAGI. V was trimmed by 0 bases and J by 6 bases, leaving 11 bases between them. The CDR3 spans 15 residues. CDR3 region: CASSYSGRRDEKLFF. CDR3 coding DNA: TGTGCCAGCAGTTACTCCGGCAGGAGAGATGAAAAACTGTTTTTT.

This rearrangement joins TRBV27 to TRBJ1-2; no clear D. This CDR3 contains 16 residues. The germline gives CDR1 MNHEY, CDR2 SMNVEV (reference sequence). Between the trimmed V and J ends, which lost 0 bases and 3 bases, there was a span of 14 bases. The CDR3 is CASSLSSSRNYYGYTF. The CDR3 DNA follows: TGTGCCAGCAGTTTATCAAGTTCTAGGAACTACTATGGCTACACCTTC.

This rearrangement joins TRBV7-3 to TRBJ2-1; 8 bases line up with TRBD2. The CDR3 is made up of 13 amino acids. CDR1 is SGHTA, CDR2 FQGTGA, per germline. V dropped 2 bases and J dropped 6; count of bases not matched to a gene: 0. The CDR3 region has the DNA TGTGCCAGCAGCTTAGGACTAGCCAATGAGCAGTTCTTC. It encodes CASSLGLANEQFF.

J is TRBJ1-2 and V is TRBV7-3; 10 bases line up with TRBD1. The CDR3 is 15 residues long. V trimming: 5 bases; J trimming: 6 bases; junction bases outside the gene matches: 9. The germline V gene has CDR1 SGHTA and CDR2 FQGTGA. Here the CDR3 reads CASSPMAGTGDGYTF. In DNA, the CDR3 is TGTGCCAGCAGCCCAATGGCCGGGACAGGGGATGGCTACACCTTC.

J is TRBJ2-1 and V is TRBV7-2, with D unclear. The V gene lost 3 bases and the J gene lost 3 bases, with 9 bases spanning the gap. This CDR3 has 14 residues. Germline loops: CDR1 SGHTA, CDR2 FQGNSA. The CDR3 region is CASSFNPIYNEQFF. The CDR3 DNA sequence: TGTGCCAGCAGCTTTAATCCCATCTACAATGAGCAGTTCTTC. The whole variable domain, filled in from reference TRBV7-2 and TRBJ2-1, reads GAGVSQSPSNKVTEKGKDVELRCDPISGHTALYWYRQSLGQGLEFLIYFQGNSAPDKSGLPSDRFSAERTGGSVSTLTIQRTQQEDSAVYLCASSFNPIYNEQFFGPGTRLTVL.

The chain combines TRBV28 with TRBJ1-1; D might be TRBD1 (6 bases). Per germline, CDR1 MDHEN and CDR2 SYDVKM. This CDR3 contains 15 residues. Trimming took off 4 bases at V and 10 bases at J, with 22 bases between the two ends. The CDR3 region has the DNA TGTGCCAGCAGTTCTCACCAGACAGGCACGGCGCGAGCTTTCTTT. This encodes CASSSHQTGTARAFF.

The chain employs TRBV4-3 and TRBJ2-3; maybe TRBD2 (5 bases). Germline values: CDR1 LGHNA, CDR2 YSLEER. The CDR3 is 16 residues long. V gave up 2 bases and J gave up 2 bases, with 14 bases separating them. The CDR3 region has the DNA TGCGCCAGCAGCCAAATGACTAACGAGGACACAGATACGCAGTATTTT. It specifies CASSQMTNEDTDTQYF.

The chain joins TRBV24-1 to TRBJ2-5, with 7 bases lining up with TRBD1. The CDR3 totals 14 residues. V shed 8 bases, J shed 4 bases, and the junction held 9 bases outside the gene matches. Germline V CDR1 and CDR2: KGHDR, SFDVKD. The CDR3 loop reads CATNLGAGGETQYF. The CDR3 nucleotides read TGTGCCACCAATTTGGGGGCAGGGGGAGAGACCCAGTACTTC.

The chain is built from TRBV5-1 and TRBJ2-7; 9 nucleotides match TRBD2. The germline V gene encodes CDR1 SGHRS and CDR2 YFSETQ. Losses at the gene ends were 2 bases for V and 2 bases for J; bases not matched to a gene: 5. The CDR3 is 15 amino acids. CDR3 in DNA: TGCGCCAGCAGCTTAGCGGGAGGATTAACCTACGAGCAGTACTTC. Protein: CASSLAGGLTYEQYF.

The chain couples TRBV6-5 to TRBJ2-3; the D is unclear. The CDR3 is 14 amino acids. Trimming took off 5 bases at V and 1 base at J, with 10 bases between the two ends. Looked up from germline, CDR1 is MNHEY and CDR2 is SVGAGI. CDR3 loop: CASSLSMGTDTQYF. DNA for the CDR3: TGTGCCAGCAGTCTTAGTATGGGCACAGATACGCAGTATTTT.

The chain has TRBV30 and TRBJ1-5; D may be TRBD1 (5 bases). Germline lookup yields CDR1 GTSNPN and CDR2 SVGIG (reference sequence). This CDR3 region has 13 residues. V dropped 8 bases and J dropped 7 bases, with 18 bases sitting between them. CDR3 sequence: CASEQAIGQPQHF. CDR3 nucleotides: TGTGCCAGCGAACAGGCTATCGGACAGCCCCAGCATTTT.

This sequence joins TRBV5-1 and TRBJ2-3, with D hard to call. This CDR3 spans 12 amino acids. V was clipped by 2 bases and J by 6 bases, with 7 bases between them. The germline V gene has CDR1 SGHRS and CDR2 YFSETQ. This chain's CDR3 is CASSLDSDTQYF. CDR3 coding DNA: TGCGCCAGCAGCTTAGATTCGGATACGCAGTATTTT.

The genes are TRBV7-9 and TRBJ2-3; 9 nucleotides match TRBD2. CDR1 SEHNR and CDR2 FQNEAQ come from the germline V gene (reference sequence). V was clipped by 1 base and J by 3 bases; unmatched bases: 5. The CDR3 extends over 16 amino acids. The DNA of the CDR3 is TGTGCCAGCAGCTTAGACTTAGCGGGAGAAACAGATACGCAGTATTTT. This translates into CASSLDLAGETDTQYF.

CDR3 bases: TGTGCCAGTAGTAAGGCCCCTTCAGATACGCAGTATTTT. It codes for CASSKAPSDTQYF. The chain employs TRBV19 and TRBJ2-3; no firm D call. The V and J ends lost 4 bases and 4 bases respectively, with 9 bases between them. This CDR3 is 13 amino acids long. Germline lookup yields CDR1 LNHDA and CDR2 SQIVND (reference sequence).

The rearrangement links TRBV3-1 (or the pseudogene TRBV3-2) to TRBJ2-7; D not resolved. There are 15 residues in the CDR3. CDR1 is LGHDT and CDR2 is YNNKEL in the germline V gene (reference sequence). Trimming cost V 4 bases and J 10 bases, with 23 bases left between them. The CDR3 DNA is TGTGCCAGCAGCCCCCAGAGCGCCTCTCAAGGTGAACAGTACTTC. Its translation is CASSPQSASQGEQYF.

The V call is TRBV2, the J call TRBJ2-1, with D perhaps matching TRBD1 (5 bases). CDR1 SNHLY and CDR2 FYNNEI come from the germline V gene. The CDR3 has 17 residues. Trimming removed 7 bases at V and 4 bases at J, with 23 bases between. Here the CDR3 reads CASNSAFRTSIYNEQFF. The DNA of the CDR3 is TGTGCCAGCAACTCGGCCTTCCGGACAAGCATATACAATGAGCAGTTCTTC.

CDR3 DNA sequence: TGTGCCAGCAGCTGGGGTGGGGAGGCCACTGAAGCTTTCTTT. Protein product: CASSWGGEATEAFF. The chain links TRBV11-2 to TRBJ1-1; D gene uncertain. V lost 4 bases to trimming and J lost 4 bases, with 13 bases between them. Germline lookup yields CDR1 SGHAT and CDR2 FQNNGV. This CDR3 is 14 amino acids long.

This rearrangement joins TRBV28 to TRBJ1-2, with 9 bases aligning to TRBD1. The CDR3 covers 15 residues. The V gene's germline CDR1 is MDHEN and CDR2 SYDVKM. V lost 3 bases, J lost 8 bases, and 10 bases stayed unmatched. The CDR3 coding sequence is TGTGCCAGCAGTTTCCGTCCCGGGACAGGGTTCGGCTACACCTTC. Residues: CASSFRPGTGFGYTF.

V usage is TRBV7-9 and J usage is TRBJ2-4, with D perhaps TRBD1 or TRBD2 (5 bases each). Trimming removed 5 bases from V and 6 bases from J, with 11 bases in between. CDR3 size: 13 residues. Germline lookup yields CDR1 SEHNR and CDR2 FQNEAQ (reference sequence). The CDR3 nucleotides read TGTGCCAGCAGCCTCCGGGACCTAAACATTCAGTACTTC. Its protein is CASSLRDLNIQYF. Using reference TRBV7-9 and TRBJ2-4 for the parts outside the CDR3, the full variable domain is DTGVSQNPRHKITKRGQNVTFRCDPISEHNRLYWYRQTLGQGPEFLTYFQNEAQLEKSRLLSDRFSAERPKGSFSTLEIQRTEQGDSAMYLCASSLRDLNIQYFGAGTRLSVL.

J is TRBJ2-1 and V is TRBV19; 7 nucleotides agree with TRBD2. From germline, CDR1 is LNHDA and CDR2 SQIVND (reference sequence). Losses at the gene ends were 5 bases for V and 4 bases for J; bases not matched to a gene: 17. The CDR3 contains 18 residues. CDR3: CASSQGRTSRFGYNEQFF. CDR3 nucleotides: TGTGCCAGTAGTCAAGGCCGGACTAGTCGGTTCGGATACAATGAGCAGTTCTTC.

The chain uses TRBV11-3 and TRBJ2-1, with TRBD1 matching 7 bases. This CDR3 contains 13 residues. Trimming at V came to 5 bases and at J to 12 bases, leaving 10 bases not matched to a gene. Germline lookup yields CDR1 SGHNT and CDR2 YENEEA. As DNA, the CDR3 is TGTGCCAGCAGCCCCGGTGGTGAGGGGGCGCAGTTCTTC. Protein product: CASSPGGEGAQFF. Full variable domain (missing parts from reference TRBV11-3 and TRBJ2-1): EAGVVQSPRYKIIEKKQPVAFWCNPISGHNTLYWYLQNLGQGPELLIRYENEEAVDDSQLPKDRFSAERLKGVDSTLKIQPAELGDSAVYLCASSPGGEGAQFFGPGTRLTVL.

The chain links TRBV28 to TRBJ1-6; D unresolved. From germline, CDR1 is MDHEN and CDR2 SYDVKM. V lost 6 bases to trimming and J lost 0 bases, with 9 bases between them. This CDR3 is built from 15 residues. CDR3 in amino acids: CASSDGGSYNSPLHF. Here the CDR3 DNA reads TGTGCCAGCAGCGACGGCGGCTCCTATAATTCACCCCTCCACTTT.

CDR3 loop: CASSHDRHSEAFF. The CDR3 DNA reads as TGTGCCAGCAGCCACGACAGGCATTCTGAAGCTTTCTTT. The rearrangement links TRBV5-6 to TRBJ1-1, with a weak D call TRBD1 (6 bases). Germline CDR1 and CDR2: SGHDT and YYEEEE. Trimming took 4 bases from V and 6 from J, leaving 13 bases between them. This CDR3 contains 13 residues.